This is a list of T cell receptor beta chains from one sample in a study of beta chain features in type 1 diabetes. TCRdb's table, derived via immunoSEQ multiplex PCR, lists solely in-frame clones and lacks some. The sample records about 660,000 clones, over 11% being singletons. Sequenced: naive CD4+ T cells from blood. Receptors were obtained from a man younger than 35 with type 1 diabetes. Both conserved end residues are part of each CDR3. D genes are given only for firm matches. Part of the rows lack a size; the others show once, few, many or a class for expanded clones.

TRBJ1-2 | TRBV6-5 | few | . | TGTGCCAGCAGCGGGAGCTATGGCTACACCTTC | CASSGSYGYTF
TRBJ2-4 | TRBV30 | few | TRBD2 | TGTGCCTGGACCGAGCGGGGAGTGGAAAACATTCAGTACTTC | CAWTERGVENIQYF
TRBJ2-1 | TRBV6-6 | . | TRBD2 | TGTGCCAGCAGTTTGGGGACTAGCGGGAACAATGAGCAGTTCTTC | CASSLGTSGNNEQFF
TRBJ1-6 | TRBV6-5 | few | . | TGTGCCAGCAGTTACGGGTCAACCGGTAATTCACCCCTCCACTTT | CASSYGSTGNSPLHF
TRBJ2-7 | TRBV6-5 | few | TRBD1 | TGTGCCAGCAGTACGAACAGGGGTTCCGAGCAGTACTTC | CASSTNRGSEQYF
TRBJ2-7 | TRBV18 | . | TRBD1 | TGTGCCAGCTCCGCGGGACAGGGAGACGCCTACGAGCAGTACTTC | CASSAGQGDAYEQYF
TRBJ2-1 | TRBV18 | few | . | TGTGCCAGCTCACCTGGGCGGTATGAGCAGTTCTTC | CASSPGRYEQFF
TRBJ2-1 | TRBV15 | . | . | TGTGCCACCAACCGGGACCCTGCCTACAATGAGCAGTTCTTC | CATNRDPAYNEQFF
TRBJ2-5 | TRBV5-1 | few | . | TGCGCCAGCAGCGTTGGCAACATCGGGGAGACCCAGTACTTC | CASSVGNIGETQYF
TRBJ1-1 | TRBV2 | few | . | TGTGCCAGCAGTTTTATGGAGGGGAGCACTGAAGCTTTCTTT | CASSFMEGSTEAFF
TRBJ2-1 | TRBV4-1 | . | TRBD1 | TGCGCCAGCAGCCAAGGACAGGGGGTAAGCTACAATGAGCAGTTCTTC | CASSQGQGVSYNEQFF
TRBJ2-5 | TRBV10-3 | few | . | TGTGCCATCAGCCCGGGTCCACCAGGGATGCCGGAGACCCAGTACTTC | CAISPGPPGMPETQYF
TRBJ2-6 | TRBV9 | . | . | TGTGCCAGCAGCCCCGTTTCTGGGGCCAACGTCCTGACTTTC | CASSPVSGANVLTF
TRBJ2-1 | TRBV19 | few | . | TGCAGTGCGGCCTCCTACAATGAGCAGTTCTTC | CSAASYNEQFF
TRBJ1-2 | TRBV30 | . | . | TGTGCCTGGAGCCCGAACTATGGCTACACCTTC | CAWSPNYGYTF
TRBJ2-6 | TRBV2 | few | . | TGTGCCAGCAGGAGCCTTAAGGGCGTGTCTGGGGCCAACGTCCTGACTTTC | CASRSLKGVSGANVLTF
TRBJ2-7 | TRBV11-2 | few | . | TGTGCCAGCAGCCCCGGACTAAGCTATTACGAGCAGTACTTC | CASSPGLSYYEQYF
TRBJ1-1 | TRBV20-1 | few | . | TGCAGCTTCCCGGGGGTCACTGAAGCTTTCTTT | CSFPGVTEAFF
TRBJ2-7 | TRBV25-1 | few | . | TGTGCCAGCAGCCCCATGGGGTTAACCTACGAGCAGTACTTC | CASSPMGLTYEQYF
TRBJ2-5 | TRBV12-5 | few | . | TGTGCTAGTGGTCCCTGGGAGGAAGAGACCCAGTACTTC | CASGPWEEETQYF
TRBJ1-2 | TRBV29-1 | . | . | TGCAGCGTTGGGGCCCAAAGTGGCTATGGCTACACCTTC | CSVGAQSGYGYTF
TRBJ2-4 | TRBV5-6 | . | . | TGTGCCAGCAGCCCATCTACGGGATCCAAAAACATTCAGTACTTC | CASSPSTGSKNIQYF
TRBJ2-3 | TRBV2 | . | TRBD1 | TGTGCCAGCAGGGAAAAGGACAGGGGCACAGATACGCAGTATTTT | CASREKDRGTDTQYF
TRBJ1-2 | TRBV11-2 | . | . | TGTGCCAGCAGCTTAAATCCGGGACAATATAACTATGGCTACACCTTC | CASSLNPGQYNYGYTF
TRBJ2-7 | TRBV6-5 | few | . | TGTGCCAGCAGTTACTCGACTAATTACGAGCAGTACTTC | CASSYSTNYEQYF
TRBJ2-1 | TRBV2 | few | . | TGTGCCAGTGAACCGTTCGACAGCGAGCAGTTCTTC | CASEPFDSEQFF
TRBJ2-1 | TRBV30 | few | TRBD1 | TGTGCCTGGAGTGTACCTGGGACAGGGCCCTACAATGAGCAGTTCTTC | CAWSVPGTGPYNEQFF
TRBJ2-1 | TRBV6-5 | few | TRBD2 | TGTGCCAGCAGCCAGTCGGGACTAGCGGTTTACGAGCAGTTCTTC | CASSQSGLAVYEQFF
TRBJ2-3 | TRBV9 | . | . | TGTGCCAGCAGCGTTCAGGGCACAGATACGCAGTATTTT | CASSVQGTDTQYF
TRBJ2-7 | TRBV28 | few | . | TGTGCCAGCAGGCCACAGGCTCTCTCCTACGAGCAGTACTTC | CASRPQALSYEQYF
TRBJ2-7 | TRBV30 | . | TRBD2 | TGTGCCTGGATTGCGGGAGGGTACGAGCAGTACTTC | CAWIAGGYEQYF
TRBJ2-7 | TRBV29-1 | few | . | TGCAGCGTTGGTGGCACAGGCACCCACGAGCAGTACTTC | CSVGGTGTHEQYF
TRBJ2-7 | TRBV20-1 | few | . | TGCAGTGCTAGAGGGAACTACGAGCAGTACTTC | CSARGNYEQYF
TRBJ2-1 | TRBV9 | . | . | TGTGCCAGCAGCGGCGCTAGTTCGTACAATGAGCAGTTCTTC | CASSGASSYNEQFF
TRBJ2-3 | TRBV7-9 | . | . | TGTGCCAGCAGCCCGCTCCAAACAGATACGCAGTATTTT | CASSPLQTDTQYF
TRBJ2-4 | TRBV6-5 | few | TRBD2 | TGTGCCAGCAGTAGGACTAGCGGGGCGAACATTCAGTACTTC | CASSRTSGANIQYF
TRBJ2-1 | TRBV4-2 | . | TRBD2 | TGTGCCAGCAGCCAGACAGCGGGGTACTACAATGAGCAGTTCTTC | CASSQTAGYYNEQFF
TRBJ2-2 | TRBV7-3 | . | . | TGTGCCAGCAGCTTAGACCCGAACACCGGGGAGCTGTTTTTT | CASSLDPNTGELFF
TRBJ2-2 | TRBV28 | . | . | TGTGCCAGTCTCTCAGGGTCCGTAACCGGGGAGCTGTTTTTT | CASLSGSVTGELFF
TRBJ2-1 | TRBV19 | few | TRBD2 | TGTGCCACCCGACGGGAGGGGCCAGCCATCAGGACCTACAATGAGCAGTTCTTC | CATRREGPAIRTYNEQFF
TRBJ1-2 | TRBV7-2 | . | TRBD1 | TGTGCCAGCAGCTTAGTGGGACAGGGGAACTATGGCTACACCTTC | CASSLVGQGNYGYTF
TRBJ1-1 | TRBV30 | . | . | TGTGCCTGGAGTGTAACGGGGGTACCTGAAGCTTTCTTT | CAWSVTGVPEAFF
TRBJ2-5 | TRBV30 | . | . | TGTGCCTGGTCTCGGGCGTCACAAGAGACCCAGTACTTC | CAWSRASQETQYF
TRBJ2-7 | TRBV15 | few | TRBD2 | TGTGCCACCAGCAGAGGGGGACTAGCGACGTACTACGAGCAGTACTTC | CATSRGGLATYYEQYF
TRBJ2-1 | TRBV7-2 | few | . | TGTGCCAGCAGCTTAAAGGCCCTGTACAATGAGCAGTTCTTC | CASSLKALYNEQFF
TRBJ2-1 | TRBV9 | . | TRBD2 | TGTGCCAGCAGCGTAGGTGCCACGGTAGCGGGACTCGAGCAGTTCTTC | CASSVGATVAGLEQFF
TRBJ1-2 | TRBV5-1 | few | . | TGCGCCAGCAGCTTGGACAGGGTGGACTATGGCTACACCTTC | CASSLDRVDYGYTF
TRBJ2-7 | TRBV4-3 | few | . | TGCGCCAGCAGCCACTACCGAACGGGGACCTACGAGCAGTACTTC | CASSHYRTGTYEQYF
TRBJ1-1 | TRBV5-1 | few | . | TGCGCCACCTCCCACAGGGCGGGAGGGATGAACACTGAAGCTTTCTTT | CATSHRAGGMNTEAFF
TRBJ2-7 | TRBV5-6 | . | . | TGTGCCAGCAGCTTGGCCCAACGATTTTCCTACGAGCAGTACTTC | CASSLAQRFSYEQYF
TRBJ2-3 | TRBV12-2 | . | . | TGTGCAAGTCGCCCCGAGCCCAGGGTGACAGATACGCAGTATTTT | CASRPEPRVTDTQYF
TRBJ2-7 | TRBV2 | few | . | TGTGCCGGCCGCCGCTCACCCTCCTACGAGCAGTACTTC | CAGRRSPSYEQYF
TRBJ2-5 | TRBV29-1 | . | . | TGCAGCGTCTTCCCGATCCTATATTATGGGGCGGAGACCCAGTACTTC | CSVFPILYYGAETQYF
TRBJ2-7 | TRBV18 | . | . | TGTGCCAGCTCACCGGGCAGGGCCGAGCAGTACTTC | CASSPGRAEQYF
TRBJ1-4 | TRBV9 | . | . | TGTGCCAGCAGCCCGAGGGGAAGCGAAAAACTGTTTTTT | CASSPRGSEKLFF
TRBJ2-7 | TRBV28 | . | TRBD1 | TGTGCCAGCAGAACCGGGACAGGGGGCAGAGAGCAGTACTTC | CASRTGTGGREQYF
TRBJ2-7 | TRBV29-1 | . | . | TGCAGCGCTCAAAGGACAGGAGGGTACGAGCAGTACTTC | CSAQRTGGYEQYF
TRBJ2-7 | TRBV15 | few | . | TGTGCCACCAGCTGGGCGTCGCTAGCCTACGAGCAGTACTTC | CATSWASLAYEQYF
TRBJ2-5 | TRBV29-1 | few | . | TGCAGCGTTTCGGACGGAGAACAAGAGACCCAGTACTTC | CSVSDGEQETQYF
TRBJ2-3 | TRBV27 | . | . | TGTGCCAGCAGTTTTTACAGGAGGGATACGCAGTATTTT | CASSFYRRDTQYF